These 10 T cell receptor beta chains share one sample of origin, sequenced in a study of cytomegalovirus exposure and HLA in healthy donors. The repertoire was sequenced with immunoSEQ multiplex PCR; TCRdb's copy has only in-frame clones and lacks some. Found here are 120,000 or so clones, around nine tenths of them singletons; the top ten hold approximately 1.5%. Sequencing input: PBMCs. Source of these receptors: a man younger than 45 in good health and CMV-seronegative.

The chain joins TRBV7-2 to TRBJ1-2, with 11 bases fitting TRBD1. V trimming: 3 bases; J trimming: 8 bases; junction bases outside the gene matches: 2. The CDR3 runs 13 residues. CDR1 and CDR2 from the germline V gene are SGHTA and FQGNSA. The CDR3 DNA is TGTGCCAGCAGCTTGGACAGGGGGCACGGCTACACCTTC. This codes for CASSLDRGHGYTF. Full variable domain (outside the CDR3, taken from reference TRBV7-2 and TRBJ1-2): GAGVSQSPSNKVTEKGKDVELRCDPISGHTALYWYRQSLGQGLEFLIYFQGNSAPDKSGLPSDRFSAERTGGSVSTLTIQRTQQEDSAVYLCASSLDRGHGYTFGSGTRLTVV.

This chain connects TRBV5-6 to TRBJ1-3; 11 nucleotides match TRBD1. With 4 bases clipped from V and 5 bases from J, the junction kept 5 bases outside the gene matches. Germline V CDR1 and CDR2: SGHDT, YYEEEE. The CDR3 contains 15 residues. For the CDR3, the DNA is TGTGCCAGCAGCCGAGGGACAGGGGGTAGAAACACCATATATTTT. Protein product: CASSRGTGGRNTIYF.

The genes are TRBV7-2 and TRBJ2-3, with 10 bases matching TRBD2. The CDR3 is 17 amino acids. Germline V lookup: CDR1 SGHTA, CDR2 FQGNSA. J lost 6 bases, V lost 4 bases, and 13 bases had no gene match. The CDR3 sequence is CASSSRREREGRDTQYF. CDR3 sequence (DNA): TGTGCCAGCAGCTCTAGGCGTGAGCGGGAGGGCCGGGATACGCAGTATTTT.

The chain has TRBV5-1 and TRBJ2-2; TRBD1 agrees at 10 bases. This CDR3 has 14 residues. The trim removed 3 bases at V and 5 bases at J, leaving 1 base unmatched. Germline CDR1 SGHRS, CDR2 YFSETQ. The chain's CDR3 is CASSWDRGTGELFF. CDR3 sequence (DNA): TGCGCCAGCAGCTGGGACAGGGGAACCGGGGAGCTGTTTTTT.

Only a few counts were recorded for this clone. V and J are TRBV19 and TRBJ1-3; a possible D gene is TRBD1 (6 bases). The V end lost 5 bases, the J end lost 0 bases, and 8 bases lay between the germline ends. CDR1 is LNHDA, CDR2 SQIVND, per germline (reference sequence). The CDR3 runs 14 residues. CDR3 nucleotides: TGTGCCAGTAGTCAGACAGGCTCTGGAAACACCATATATTTT. Encoded protein: CASSQTGSGNTIYF.

The rearrangement joins TRBV4-1 to TRBJ2-3; perhaps TRBD1 as D (5 bases). CDR1 and CDR2 (germline): MGHRA, YSYEKL. V was pared by 5 bases and J by 0 bases, with 12 bases between. The CDR3 spans 15 residues. The CDR3 is CASSSTDKSTDTQYF. CDR3 sequence (DNA): TGCGCCAGCAGCTCCACGGACAAGAGCACAGATACGCAGTATTTT.

This rearrangement joins TRBV7-9 to TRBJ1-1; 7 bases match TRBD1. From germline, CDR1 is SEHNR and CDR2 FQNEAQ (reference sequence). V dropped 7 bases and J dropped 0; count of bases not matched to a gene: 8. This CDR3 has 15 amino acids. The DNA of the CDR3 is TGTGCCAGCATCCCAGGGACAGTCTTGAACACTGAAGCTTTCTTT. It encodes CASIPGTVLNTEAFF.

This clone was recorded only once. The genes are TRBV6-5 and TRBJ1-2, with unresolved D. CDR3 size: 13 residues. Germline V CDR1 and CDR2: MNHEY, SVGAGI. V was cut by 1 base and J by 4 bases, with 7 bases left in between. This CDR3 is CASSYYRFYGYTF. CDR3 in DNA: TGTGCCAGCAGTTACTATAGATTCTATGGCTACACCTTC.

V is TRBV6-5 and J is TRBJ1-2, with 7 bases identical to TRBD1. Germline values: CDR1 MNHEY, CDR2 SVGAGI. The ends lost 8 bases at V and 7 bases at J; junction bases unmatched: 10. The CDR3 extends over 13 amino acids. The CDR3 reads CASGQRGRVGYTF. The CDR3 coding sequence is TGTGCCAGCGGACAGAGGGGGCGGGTTGGCTACACCTTC.

The rearrangement uses TRBV30 and TRBJ1-1, with TRBD1 matching 8 bases. The V and J ends lost 2 bases and 0 bases, in that order; junction bases with no gene match: 11. Germline CDR1 reads GTSNPN; CDR2 reads SVGIG (reference sequence). The CDR3 is 17 amino acids. The CDR3, as DNA: TGTGCCTGGAGTTGGACAGGGAGGCCGTTAATGAACACTGAAGCTTTCTTT. Residues: CAWSWTGRPLMNTEAFF.